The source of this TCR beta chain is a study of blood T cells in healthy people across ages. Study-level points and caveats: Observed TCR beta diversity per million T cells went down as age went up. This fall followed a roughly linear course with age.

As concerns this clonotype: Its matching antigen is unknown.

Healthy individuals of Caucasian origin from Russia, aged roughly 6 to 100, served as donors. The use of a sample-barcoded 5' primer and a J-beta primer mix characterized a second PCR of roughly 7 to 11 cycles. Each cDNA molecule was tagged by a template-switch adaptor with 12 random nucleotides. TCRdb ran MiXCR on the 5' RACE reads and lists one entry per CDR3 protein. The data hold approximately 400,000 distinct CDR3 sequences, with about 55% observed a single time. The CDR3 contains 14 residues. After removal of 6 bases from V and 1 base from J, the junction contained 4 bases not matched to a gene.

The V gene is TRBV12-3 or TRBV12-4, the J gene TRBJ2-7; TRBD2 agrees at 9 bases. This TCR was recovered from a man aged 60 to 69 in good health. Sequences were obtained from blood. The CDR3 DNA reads TGTGCCAGCAGAGGGGCGGGAGGGTCCTACGAGCAGTACTTC. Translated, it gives CASRGAGGSYEQYF.